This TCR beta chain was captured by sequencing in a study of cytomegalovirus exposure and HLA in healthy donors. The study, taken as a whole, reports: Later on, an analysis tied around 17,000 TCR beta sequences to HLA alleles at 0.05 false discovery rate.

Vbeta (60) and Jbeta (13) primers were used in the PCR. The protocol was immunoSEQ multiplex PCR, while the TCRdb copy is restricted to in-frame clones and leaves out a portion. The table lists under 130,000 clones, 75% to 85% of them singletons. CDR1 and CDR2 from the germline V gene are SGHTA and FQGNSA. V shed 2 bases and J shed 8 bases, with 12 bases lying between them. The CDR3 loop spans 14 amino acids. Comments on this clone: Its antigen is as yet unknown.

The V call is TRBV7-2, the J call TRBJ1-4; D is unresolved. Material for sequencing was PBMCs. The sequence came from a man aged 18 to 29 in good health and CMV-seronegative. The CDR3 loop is CASSLRQVGEKLFF. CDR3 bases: TGTGCCAGCAGCTTACGCCAGGTTGGCGAAAAACTGTTTTTT. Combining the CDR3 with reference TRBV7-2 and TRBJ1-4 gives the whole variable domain GAGVSQSPSNKVTEKGKDVELRCDPISGHTALYWYRQSLGQGLEFLIYFQGNSAPDKSGLPSDRFSAERTGGSVSTLTIQRTQQEDSAVYLCASSLRQVGEKLFFGSGTQLSVL.